These 5 T cell receptor beta chains came from one sample sequenced in a study of control samples from healthy donors and cancer patients. The protocol was immunoSEQ multiplex PCR, while the TCRdb copy is restricted to in-frame clones and leaves out a portion. The profile shows around 80,000 clones, roughly 86% of them singletons. The material sequenced was blood. These receptors all come from a man over 45 in good health.

J is TRBJ1-1 and V is TRBV3-1 (or the pseudogene TRBV3-2); D uncertain. Trimming pared 4 bases from V and 1 base from J, leaving 7 bases between. Germline V gives CDR1 LGHDT, CDR2 YNNKEL (reference sequence). The CDR3 consists of 13 residues. CDR3 DNA sequence: TGTGCCAGCAGCCCTAAACCGAACACTGAAGCTTTCTTT. This encodes CASSPKPNTEAFF.

The chain employs TRBV14 and TRBJ1-6, with D hard to call. The ends were cut back, 4 bases at V and 5 bases at J, with 9 bases in the middle. In germline, CDR1 is SGHDN, CDR2 FVKESK. The CDR3 has 14 residues. The CDR3 reads CASSLLAHNSPLHF. The CDR3 region has the DNA TGTGCCAGCAGCCTTCTAGCCCATAATTCACCCCTCCACTTT.

The chain carries TRBV19 and TRBJ1-1, with a tentative D call TRBD1 (5 bases). The CDR3 extends over 13 amino acids. In germline, CDR1 is LNHDA, CDR2 SQIVND (reference sequence). V was trimmed by 3 bases and J by 6 bases, leaving 11 bases between them. The CDR3 reads CASSMTVGAEAFF. In DNA form, the CDR3 reads TGTGCCAGTAGTATGACAGTTGGGGCTGAAGCTTTCTTT.

This chain joins TRBV12-3 or TRBV12-4 and TRBJ1-5; D not resolved. Trimming took off 4 bases at V and 4 bases at J, with 8 bases between the two ends. The CDR3 runs to 13 residues. The CDR3 protein is CASSYGPNQPQHF. CDR3 DNA sequence: TGTGCCAGCAGTTATGGACCAAATCAGCCCCAGCATTTT.

This chain uses TRBV2 with TRBJ1-1; unclear D gene. CDR3 length: 13 residues. Trimming stripped 2 bases from V and 11 bases from J, with 15 bases between. The germline gives CDR1 SNHLY, CDR2 FYNNEI. The CDR3 nucleotides read TGTGCCAGCAGTGAATGGGATCCCGCCAGGGCTTTCTTT. This gives the protein CASSEWDPARAFF.